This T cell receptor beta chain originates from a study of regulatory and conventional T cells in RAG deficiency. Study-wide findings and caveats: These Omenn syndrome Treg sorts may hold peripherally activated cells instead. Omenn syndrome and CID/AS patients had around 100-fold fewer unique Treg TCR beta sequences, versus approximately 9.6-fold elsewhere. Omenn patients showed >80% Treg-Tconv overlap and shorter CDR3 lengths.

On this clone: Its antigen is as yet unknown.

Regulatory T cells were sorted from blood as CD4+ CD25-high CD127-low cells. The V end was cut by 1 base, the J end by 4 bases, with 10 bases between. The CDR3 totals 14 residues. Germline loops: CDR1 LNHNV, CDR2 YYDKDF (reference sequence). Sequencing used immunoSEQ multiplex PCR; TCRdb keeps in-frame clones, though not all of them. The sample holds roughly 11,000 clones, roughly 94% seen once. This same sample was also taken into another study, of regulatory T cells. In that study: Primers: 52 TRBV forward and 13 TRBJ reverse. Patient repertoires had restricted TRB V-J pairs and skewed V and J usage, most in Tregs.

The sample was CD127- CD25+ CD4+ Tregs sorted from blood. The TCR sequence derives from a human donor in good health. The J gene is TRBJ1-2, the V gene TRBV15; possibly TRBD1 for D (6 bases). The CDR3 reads CATSRVGQIYGYTF. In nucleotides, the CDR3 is TGTGCCACCAGCAGAGTTGGACAGATCTATGGCTACACCTTC.